The 23 T cell receptor beta chains given below trace back to one sample, sequenced in a study of T cell responses to AZD1222 COVID-19 vaccine. TCRdb's copy holds only in-frame clones and misses some; the assay was immunoSEQ multiplex PCR. In the table there are 70,000 to 95,000 clones, roughly 86% of which are singletons. This specimen was peripheral blood, taken 28 days after the second AZD1222 dose. The receptor source for this set is an adult who received the AZD1222 COVID-19 vaccine.

The genes are TRBV10-2 and TRBJ2-3, with TRBD1 matching 10 bases. Unmatched junction bases numbered 10, after V lost 6 bases and J lost 4 bases. The germline gives CDR1 WSHSY, CDR2 SAAADI. CDR3 length: 16 residues. CDR3 in amino acids: CASSGWGQGSSDTQYF. The CDR3 DNA is TGCGCCAGCAGCGGGTGGGGACAGGGGAGTTCAGATACGCAGTATTTT.

The chain links TRBV7-3 to TRBJ2-1; 13 bases match TRBD2. The germline V gene has CDR1 SGHTA and CDR2 FQGTGA. The CDR3 loop spans 16 amino acids. The ends lost 6 bases at V and 8 bases at J; junction bases unmatched: 10. CDR3 bases: TGTGCCAGCAGTAAGAAACTAGCGGGAGGGATGGATGAGCAGTTCTTC. It yields the protein CASSKKLAGGMDEQFF. Combining the CDR3 with reference TRBV7-3 and TRBJ2-1 gives the whole variable domain GAGVSQTPSNKVTEKGKYVELRCDPISGHTALYWYRQSLGQGPEFLIYFQGTGAADDSGLPNDRFFAVRPEGSVSTLKIQRTERGDSAVYLCASSKKLAGGMDEQFFGPGTRLTVL.

The chain joins TRBV19 to TRBJ1-4; D is perhaps TRBD1 (5 bases). Germline V CDR1 and CDR2: LNHDA, SQIVND (reference sequence). The CDR3 runs to 14 residues. Trimming removed 4 bases at V and 3 bases at J, with 9 bases between. As DNA, the CDR3 is TGTGCCAGTAGTAGCCGGGGGGCTAATGAAAAACTGTTTTTT. Residues: CASSSRGANEKLFF.

This clone was detected once. The V call is TRBV7-6, the J call TRBJ2-3; 9 bases map to TRBD2. V shed 7 bases and J 4 bases; nucleotides not matched to a gene: 6. The CDR3 runs to 14 residues. CDR1 SGHVS and CDR2 FNYEAQ come from the germline V gene. The CDR3 reads CASNGGRASDTQYF. As DNA, the CDR3 is TGTGCCAGCAACGGCGGGAGGGCCTCAGATACGCAGTATTTT.

J is TRBJ1-2 and V is TRBV12-3 or TRBV12-4; D uncertain. V lost 3 bases and J 3 bases, leaving 5 bases between the germline ends. The CDR3 is made up of 12 amino acids. CDR3 nucleotide sequence: TGTGCCAGCAGTTTCTTAGACTATGGCTACACCTTC. This encodes CASSFLDYGYTF.

This sequence joins TRBV5-6 and TRBJ1-3; no reliable D call. Germline V lookup: CDR1 SGHDT, CDR2 YYEEEE. This CDR3 comprises 14 residues. V lost 2 bases to trimming and J lost 4 bases, with 10 bases between them. Written as DNA, the CDR3 is TGTGCCAGCAGCTTTTACCTAAGAGGAAACACCATATATTTT. It is translated as CASSFYLRGNTIYF.

V and J are TRBV15 and TRBJ1-4, with D possibly being TRBD1 (5 bases). CDR1 is LNHNV and CDR2 is YYDKDF in the germline V gene (reference sequence). V was trimmed by 1 base and J by 8 bases, leaving 17 bases between them. This CDR3 region has 16 residues. This CDR3 reads CATSRVAGPQREKLFF. CDR3 DNA: TGTGCCACCAGCAGAGTCGCGGGACCTCAACGGGAAAAACTGTTTTTT.

This clone was seen a few times. This chain joins TRBV2 and TRBJ2-3; D could derive from TRBD1 or TRBD2 (5 bases each). Germline CDR1 and CDR2: SNHLY and FYNNEI. The CDR3 has 13 residues. V lost 7 bases and J 5 bases, leaving 13 bases between the germline ends. This CDR3 reads CASTRGVGDTQYF. DNA for the CDR3: TGTGCCAGCACGAGAGGGGTGGGAGATACGCAGTATTTT.

The rearrangement links TRBV18 to TRBJ2-7, with D perhaps matching TRBD1 (6 bases). V was trimmed by 1 base and J by 5 bases, leaving 12 bases between them. The CDR3 has 14 amino acids. Germline V gene data show CDR1 as KGHSH and CDR2 as LQKENI. CDR3 loop: CASSPLGQSDEQYF. Here the CDR3 DNA reads TGTGCCAGCTCACCACTGGGACAATCCGACGAGCAGTACTTC.

The V and J genes are TRBV4-1 and TRBJ2-1; D is perhaps TRBD1 (5 bases). The CDR3 totals 16 residues. The germline V gene encodes CDR1 MGHRA and CDR2 YSYEKL. The V end was cut by 4 bases, the J end by 0 bases, with 13 bases between. CDR3 sequence: CASSRTGTNSYNEQFF. CDR3 in DNA: TGCGCCAGCAGCCGAACAGGAACAAACTCCTACAATGAGCAGTTCTTC.

V and J are TRBV4-2 and TRBJ1-5, with 7 bases fitting TRBD1. Germline V CDR1 and CDR2: LGHNA, YNFKEQ. V lost 4 bases to trimming and J lost 5 bases; unmatched junction nucleotides: 8. This CDR3 comprises 15 residues. Here the CDR3 reads CASSPRQGGDQPQHF. The CDR3 coding sequence is TGTGCCAGCAGCCCCCGACAGGGAGGGGATCAGCCCCAGCATTTT.

The J gene is TRBJ2-4, the V gene TRBV28, with D possibly TRBD1 on 6 matching bases. Germline V gene lookup returns CDR1 MDHEN and CDR2 SYDVKM. CDR3 length: 16 residues. V lost 3 bases, J lost 4 bases, and 16 bases lay in between. Here the CDR3 DNA reads TGTGCCAGCAGTTTCTCGGACAGTGGTGTAAAAAACATTCAGTACTTC. This gives the protein CASSFSDSGVKNIQYF.

The chain employs TRBV10-2 and TRBJ1-4; D is undetermined. The CDR3 sequence is 13 residues long. Trimming took 3 bases from V and 8 from J, leaving 10 bases between them. Germline assignment: CDR1 WSHSY and CDR2 SAAADI. CDR3 DNA sequence: TGCGCCAGCAGTGACTTCGGTGTGGAAAAACTGTTTTTT. Translated: CASSDFGVEKLFF.

The chain links TRBV5-4 to TRBJ1-2; 11 nucleotides line up with TRBD1. The CDR3 is made up of 16 amino acids. The germline CDR1 and CDR2 sequences are SGHNT and YYREEE (reference sequence). Germline trimming cut 0 bases from V and 4 bases from J; bases unmatched to any gene: 5. In DNA form, the CDR3 reads TGTGCCAGCAGCTTGGGGGGGACAGGGGGAGCCTATGGCTACACCTTC. It codes for CASSLGGTGGAYGYTF.

The CDR3 DNA follows: TGTGCCAGTACCCGGGACAGAAACACCGGGGAGCTGTTTTTT. Amino acids: CASTRDRNTGELFF. The chain links TRBV6-6 to TRBJ2-2; the match to TRBD1 covers 7 bases. The junction had 6 bases not matched to a gene; V was cut back by 9 bases and J by 2 bases. CDR1 is MNHNY, CDR2 SVGAGI, per germline (reference sequence). The length of the CDR3 is 14 residues.

This clone was detected only once. The rearrangement uses TRBV7-2 and TRBJ2-1, with D possibly called TRBD1 or TRBD2 (6 bases each). V lost 5 bases to trimming and J lost 3 bases, with 11 bases between them. Germline CDR1 reads SGHTA; CDR2 reads FQGNSA. The CDR3 has 14 amino acids. CDR3 region: CASSPRGLYNEQFF. In DNA, the CDR3 is TGTGCCAGCAGCCCCCGGGGGCTCTACAATGAGCAGTTCTTC.

This chain uses TRBV27 with TRBJ2-1; the D gene is possibly TRBD2 (5 bases). Looked up from germline, CDR1 is MNHEY and CDR2 is SMNVEV (reference sequence). This CDR3 is 13 amino acids long. Trimming stripped 6 bases from V and 5 bases from J, with 11 bases between. Written as DNA, the CDR3 is TGTGCCAGCAGACGAGTCGGGGACAATGAGCAGTTCTTC. It encodes CASRRVGDNEQFF.

CDR3 loop: CASSSSWGDYGYTF. DNA for the CDR3: TGCGCCAGCAGCTCATCATGGGGAGACTATGGCTACACCTTC. The rearrangement uses TRBV5-1 and TRBJ1-2; D is ambiguous. V shed 3 bases and J shed 3 bases, with 12 bases lying between them. The germline V gene has CDR1 SGHRS and CDR2 YFSETQ. This CDR3 has 14 amino acids.

The rearrangement links TRBV29-1 to TRBJ1-1, with TRBD1 matching 8 bases. J was trimmed by 5 bases and V by 2 bases; bases with no gene match: 4. The germline V gene encodes CDR1 SQVTM and CDR2 ANQGSEA. The length of the CDR3 is 13 residues. CDR3 sequence: CSVENRGETEAFF. CDR3 nucleotide sequence: TGCAGCGTTGAAAACAGGGGGGAGACTGAAGCTTTCTTT.

The J gene is TRBJ1-4, the V gene TRBV6-1; D may be TRBD1 (6 bases). The germline CDR1 and CDR2 sequences are MNHNS and SASEGT. The CDR3 consists of 14 residues. V was clipped by 3 bases and J by 7 bases, with 12 bases between them. The CDR3 region has the DNA TGTGCCAGCAGTGAGGGACATTCTAGTGAAAAACTGTTTTTT. This gives the protein CASSEGHSSEKLFF.

This clone appeared a few times. The chain joins TRBV19 to TRBJ1-2, with a possible D match to TRBD1 (5 bases). Germline-derived CDR1 and CDR2 are LNHDA and SQIVND (reference sequence). This CDR3 region has 14 residues. CDR3 in DNA: TGTGTCTCATATGGAGGGGTAACGAACTATGGCTACACCTTC. Its protein is CVSYGGVTNYGYTF.

This clone has only one observation. The genes are TRBV30 and TRBJ2-7, with TRBD1 matching 7 bases. The CDR3 is 14 amino acids. Germline values: CDR1 GTSNPN, CDR2 SVGIG (reference sequence). V shed 5 bases, J shed 3 bases, and the junction held 10 bases outside the gene matches. The DNA of the CDR3 is TGTGCCTGGGGGCCAGGGGGTCAGGGCTACGAGCAGTACTTC. Translation gives CAWGPGGQGYEQYF.

This clone came up once. V and J are TRBV6-5 and TRBJ1-2; D gene uncertain. The V gene lost 5 bases and the J gene lost 9 bases, with 13 bases spanning the gap. This CDR3 contains 12 residues. Per germline, CDR1 MNHEY and CDR2 SVGAGI. This CDR3 is CASSTPDHRYTF. For the CDR3, the DNA is TGTGCCAGCAGTACTCCAGACCATCGCTACACCTTC.